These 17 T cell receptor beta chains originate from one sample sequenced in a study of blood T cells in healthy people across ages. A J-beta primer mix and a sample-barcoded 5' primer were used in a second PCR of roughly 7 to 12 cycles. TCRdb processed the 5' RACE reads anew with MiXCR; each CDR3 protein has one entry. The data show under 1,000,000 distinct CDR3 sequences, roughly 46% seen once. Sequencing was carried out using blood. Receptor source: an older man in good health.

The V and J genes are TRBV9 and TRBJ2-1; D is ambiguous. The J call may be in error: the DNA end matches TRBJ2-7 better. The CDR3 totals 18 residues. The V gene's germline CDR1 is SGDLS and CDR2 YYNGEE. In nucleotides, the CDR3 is TGTGCCAGCAGCGTACCTTTGAGAGCGACGAGCTCCTACAATGAGCAGTACTTC. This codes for CASSVPLRATSSYNEQYF.

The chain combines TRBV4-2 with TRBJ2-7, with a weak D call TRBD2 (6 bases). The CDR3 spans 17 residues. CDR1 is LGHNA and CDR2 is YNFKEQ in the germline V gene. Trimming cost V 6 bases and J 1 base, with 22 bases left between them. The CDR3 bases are TGTGCCAGCAGTCGAGCCTCTGCGGCGGGATCTTCCTACGAGCAGTACTTC. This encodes CASSRASAAGSSYEQYF.

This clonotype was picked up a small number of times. In DNA form, the CDR3 reads TGTGCCAGCAGCTTAGCAGGGGCATTCGACGAGCAGTACTTC. It encodes CASSLAGAFDEQYF. The J gene is TRBJ2-7, the V gene TRBV7-9; D possibly corresponds to TRBD1 (5 bases). Germline lookup yields CDR1 SEHNR and CDR2 FQNEAQ (reference sequence). This CDR3 is 14 amino acids long. The germline V and J ends were trimmed by 0 bases and 5 bases, with 11 bases remaining between them. The full variable domain, completed using reference TRBV7-9 and TRBJ2-7, is DTGVSQNPRHKITKRGQNVTFRCDPISEHNRLYWYRQTLGQGPEFLTYFQNEAQLEKSRLLSDRFSAERPKGSFSTLEIQRTEQGDSAMYLCASSLAGAFDEQYFGPGTRLTVT.

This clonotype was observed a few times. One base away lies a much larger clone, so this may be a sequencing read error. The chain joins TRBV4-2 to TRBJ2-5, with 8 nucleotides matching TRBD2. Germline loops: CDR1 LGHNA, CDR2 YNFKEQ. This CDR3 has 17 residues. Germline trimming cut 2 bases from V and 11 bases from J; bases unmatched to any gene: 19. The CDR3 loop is CASSQQVGSGIGNEQYF. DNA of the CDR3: TGTGCCAGCAGCCAACAAGTGGGTAGCGGGATTGGGAATGAGCAGTACTTC.

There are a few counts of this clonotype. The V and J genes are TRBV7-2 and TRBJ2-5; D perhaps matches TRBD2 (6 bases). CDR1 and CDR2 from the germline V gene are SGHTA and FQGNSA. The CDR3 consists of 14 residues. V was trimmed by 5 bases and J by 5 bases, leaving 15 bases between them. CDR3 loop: CASSLNQGLETQYF. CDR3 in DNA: TGTGCCAGCAGCCTCAATCAGGGACTGGAGACCCAGTACTTC.

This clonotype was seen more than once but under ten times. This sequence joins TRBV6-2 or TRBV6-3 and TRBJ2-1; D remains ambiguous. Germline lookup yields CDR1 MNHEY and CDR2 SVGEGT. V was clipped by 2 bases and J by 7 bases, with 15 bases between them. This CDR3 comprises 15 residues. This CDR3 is CASSYRWAAQNEQFF. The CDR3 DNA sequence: TGTGCCAGCAGTTACCGGTGGGCAGCCCAAAATGAGCAGTTCTTC.

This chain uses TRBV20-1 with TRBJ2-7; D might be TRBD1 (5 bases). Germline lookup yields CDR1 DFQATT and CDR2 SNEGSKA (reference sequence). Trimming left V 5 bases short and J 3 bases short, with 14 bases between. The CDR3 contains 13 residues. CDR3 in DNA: TGCAGTGCTGGGGTCCAGGGTGTCTACGAGCAGTACTTC. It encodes CSAGVQGVYEQYF.

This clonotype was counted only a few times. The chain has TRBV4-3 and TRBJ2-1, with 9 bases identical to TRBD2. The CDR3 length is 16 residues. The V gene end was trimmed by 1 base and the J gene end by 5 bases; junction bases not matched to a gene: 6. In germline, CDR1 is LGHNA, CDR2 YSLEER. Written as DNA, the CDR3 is TGCGCCAGCAGCCAAGCCTGGTTAGCGGGAGACAATGAGCAGTTCTTC. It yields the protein CASSQAWLAGDNEQFF.

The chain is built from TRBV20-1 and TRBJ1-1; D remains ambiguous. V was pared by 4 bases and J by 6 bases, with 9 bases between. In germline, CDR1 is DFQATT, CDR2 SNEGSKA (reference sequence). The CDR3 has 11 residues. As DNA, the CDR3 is TGCAGTGCTACGCTCGGGGCTGAAGCTTTCTTT. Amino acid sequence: CSATLGAEAFF.

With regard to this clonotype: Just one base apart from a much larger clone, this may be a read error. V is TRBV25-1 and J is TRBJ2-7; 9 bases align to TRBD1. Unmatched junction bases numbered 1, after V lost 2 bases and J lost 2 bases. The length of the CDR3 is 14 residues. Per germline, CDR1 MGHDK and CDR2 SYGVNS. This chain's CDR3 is CASSETGGPYEQYF. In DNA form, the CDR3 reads TGTGCCAGCAGTGAAACAGGGGGCCCCTACGAGCAGTACTTC.

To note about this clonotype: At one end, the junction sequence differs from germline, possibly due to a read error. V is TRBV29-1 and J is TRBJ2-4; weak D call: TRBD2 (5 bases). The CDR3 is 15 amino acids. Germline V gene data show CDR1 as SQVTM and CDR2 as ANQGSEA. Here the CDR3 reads CSVKDPLGVKNIQYF. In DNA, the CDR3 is TGCAGCGTTAAAGACCCGCTCGGGGTCAAAAACATTCAGTACTTC.

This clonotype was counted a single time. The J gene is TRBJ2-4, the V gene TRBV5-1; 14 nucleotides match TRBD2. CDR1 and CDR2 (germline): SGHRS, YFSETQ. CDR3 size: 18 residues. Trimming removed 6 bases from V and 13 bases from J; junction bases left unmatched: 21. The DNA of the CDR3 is TGCGCCAGCATGACCGGGACTAGCGGGAGAGGTTTCGGATACGGGCAGTACTTC. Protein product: CASMTGTSGRGFGYGQYF.

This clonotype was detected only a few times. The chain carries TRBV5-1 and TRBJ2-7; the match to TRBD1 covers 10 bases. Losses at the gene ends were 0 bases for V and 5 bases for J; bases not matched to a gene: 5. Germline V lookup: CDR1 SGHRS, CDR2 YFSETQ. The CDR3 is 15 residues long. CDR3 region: CASSLVGQGTHEQYF. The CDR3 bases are TGCGCCAGCAGCTTGGTGGGACAGGGGACCCACGAGCAGTACTTC. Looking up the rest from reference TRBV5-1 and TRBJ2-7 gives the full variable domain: KAGVTQTPRYLIKTRGQQVTLSCSPISGHRSVSWYQQTPGQGLQFLFEYFSETQRNKGNFPGRFSGRQFSNSRSEMNVSTLELGDSALYLCASSLVGQGTHEQYFGPGTRLTVT.

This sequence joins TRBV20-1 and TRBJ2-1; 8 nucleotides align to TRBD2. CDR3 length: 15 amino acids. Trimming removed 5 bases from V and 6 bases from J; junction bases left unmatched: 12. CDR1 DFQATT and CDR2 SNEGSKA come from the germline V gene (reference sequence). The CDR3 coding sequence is TGCAGTGCTGGGACGGGTGCGGGAGGCTTCAATGAGCAGTTCTTC. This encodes CSAGTGAGGFNEQFF.

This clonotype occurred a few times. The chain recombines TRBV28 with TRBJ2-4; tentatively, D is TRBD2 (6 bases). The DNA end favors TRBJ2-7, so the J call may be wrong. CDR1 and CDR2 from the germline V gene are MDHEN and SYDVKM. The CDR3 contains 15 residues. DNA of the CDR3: TGTGCCAGCAGTCCTTTCGAGCGGGCCTCCGGCGAGCAGTACTTC. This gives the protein CASSPFERASGEQYF.

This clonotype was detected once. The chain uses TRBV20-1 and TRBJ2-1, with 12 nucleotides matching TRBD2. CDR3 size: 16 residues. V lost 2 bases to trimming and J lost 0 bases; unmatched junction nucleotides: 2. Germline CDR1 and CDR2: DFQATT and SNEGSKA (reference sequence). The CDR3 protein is CSARLAGGSSYNEQFF. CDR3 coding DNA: TGCAGTGCTAGACTAGCGGGAGGGAGCTCCTACAATGAGCAGTTCTTC.

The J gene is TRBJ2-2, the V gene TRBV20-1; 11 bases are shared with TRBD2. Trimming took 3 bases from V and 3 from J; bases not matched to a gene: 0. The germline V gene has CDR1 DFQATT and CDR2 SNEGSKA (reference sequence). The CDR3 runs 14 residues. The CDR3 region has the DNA TGCAGTGCTAGGACTAGCGGGGACACCGGGGAGCTGTTTTTT. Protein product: CSARTSGDTGELFF.